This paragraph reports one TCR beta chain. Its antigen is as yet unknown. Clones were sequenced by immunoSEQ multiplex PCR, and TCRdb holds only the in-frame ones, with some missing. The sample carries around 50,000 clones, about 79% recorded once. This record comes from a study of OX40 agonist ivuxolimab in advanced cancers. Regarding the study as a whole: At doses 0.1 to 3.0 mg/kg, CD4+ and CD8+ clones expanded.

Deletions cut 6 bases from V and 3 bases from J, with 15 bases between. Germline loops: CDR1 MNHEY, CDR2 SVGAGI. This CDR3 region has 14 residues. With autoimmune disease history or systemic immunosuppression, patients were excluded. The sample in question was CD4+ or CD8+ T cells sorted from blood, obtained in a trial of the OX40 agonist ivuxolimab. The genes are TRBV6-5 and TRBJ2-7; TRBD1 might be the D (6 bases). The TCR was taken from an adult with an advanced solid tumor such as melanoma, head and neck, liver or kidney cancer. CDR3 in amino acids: CASRTTGRGYEQYF. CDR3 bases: TGTGCCAGCAGGACGACAGGACGCGGCTACGAGCAGTACTTC.